This T cell receptor beta chain was identified in a study of T cells in Graves' hyperthyroidism and ophthalmopathy. Amplification yielded TCR beta CDR3 regions, with RNA transcripts as the source. Researchers ran a first-round RT-PCR on the TCR CDR3 using the HTBI primer set. Each CDR3 protein gets one entry after TCRdb re-called the multiplex PCR reads with MiXCR. Of about 840,000 distinct CDR3 sequences detected, over 35% appear once; the ten largest clones hold around 10%. CDR1 and CDR2 (germline): MGHRA, YSYEKL. The CDR3 contains 13 residues. V was trimmed by 1 base and J by 1 base, leaving 4 bases between them. This clonotype was seen at least ten times.

The receptor was derived from a man younger than 35 with Graves' hyperthyroidism. Material for sequencing was blood. The chain combines TRBV4-1 with TRBJ1-1; D ambiguous. The CDR3: CASSQVTNTEAFF. DNA of the CDR3: TGCGCCAGCAGCCAAGTCACGAACACTGAAGCTTTCTTT.